These 9 T cell receptor beta chains were all obtained from the same sample, sequenced in a study of CD8 T cells in Susac syndrome. Reverse transcription used roughly 0.45 to 1 ug RNA and random hexamers. TCRdb redid the calling of the immunoSEQ multiplex PCR reads with MiXCR, one entry per CDR3 protein. This repertoire shows about 300,000 distinct CDR3 sequences, roughly 85% found once; its top ten account for 0.21%. Sequencing was carried out using CD8+ T cells from PBMCs. The receptors come from a human donor with multiple sclerosis.

The chain links TRBV6-1 to TRBJ2-7; TRBD1 matches at 7 bases. The CDR3 extends over 14 amino acids. V dropped 0 bases and J dropped 2; count of bases not matched to a gene: 1. Per the germline V gene, CDR1 is MNHNS and CDR2 is SASEGT. The CDR3 loop is CASSEATGTYEQYF. DNA for the CDR3: TGTGCCAGCAGTGAAGCGACAGGGACCTACGAGCAGTACTTC.

The J gene is TRBJ1-5, the V gene TRBV7-9, with D tentatively TRBD1 (6 bases). V was shortened by 1 base and J by 4 bases, with 11 bases between the two germline ends. The CDR3 contains 15 residues. Germline V CDR1 and CDR2: SEHNR, FQNEAQ (reference sequence). The CDR3 here is CASSLDGRGNQPQHF. The CDR3 DNA sequence: TGTGCCAGCAGCTTAGACGGTAGGGGGAATCAGCCCCAGCATTTT. The full variable domain, with the rest looked up from reference TRBV7-9 and TRBJ1-5, is DTGVSQNPRHKITKRGQNVTFRCDPISEHNRLYWYRQTLGQGPEFLTYFQNEAQLEKSRLLSDRFSAERPKGSFSTLEIQRTEQGDSAMYLCASSLDGRGNQPQHFGDGTRLSIL.

The J gene is TRBJ2-3, the V gene TRBV12-3 or TRBV12-4; 10 bases map to TRBD2. V lost 7 bases to trimming and J lost 2 bases; unmatched junction nucleotides: 15. The CDR3 length is 18 residues. The CDR3 DNA sequence: TGTGCCAGCACTCGTCTAGCGGGAGATCAAATATTCACAGATACGCAGTATTTT. This encodes CASTRLAGDQIFTDTQYF.

V usage is TRBV4-3 and J usage is TRBJ2-4, with D possibly TRBD1 on 5 matching bases. This CDR3 region has 15 residues. Germline CDR1 and CDR2: LGHNA and YSLEER. V was shortened by 0 bases and J by 6 bases, with 12 bases between the two germline ends. CDR3 coding DNA: TGCGCCAGCAGCCAAGAGGGCAGGGCCGGAAACATTCAGTACTTC. Amino acids: CASSQEGRAGNIQYF.

J is TRBJ2-5 and V is TRBV12-3 or TRBV12-4; 8 bases line up with TRBD1. The CDR3 runs 20 residues. Trimming cost V 6 bases and J 5 bases; bases outside gene matches: 26. The CDR3 DNA reads as TGTGCCAGCAGACCCCCCCCCGGGGCAGGGGGCGCGTGGGTGGGTGAGACCCAGTACTTC. The encoded protein is CASRPPPGAGGAWVGETQYF.

The rearrangement links TRBV5-6 to TRBJ2-1; TRBD1 aligns across 7 bases. This CDR3 is built from 15 residues. The ends lost 0 bases at V and 9 bases at J; junction bases unmatched: 9. Looked up from germline, CDR1 is SGHDT and CDR2 is YYEEEE. The CDR3 here is CASSLGTGFAGEQFF. In DNA, the CDR3 is TGTGCCAGCAGCTTGGGGACAGGTTTCGCAGGTGAGCAGTTCTTC.

CDR3 sequence (DNA): TGTGCCATCAGTGAGCCTTATCAGGGACAGGCCTGGGTTATTTCCTACAATGAGCAGTTCTTC. Its protein is CAISEPYQGQAWVISYNEQFF. The chain joins TRBV10-3 to TRBJ2-1; 8 bases align to TRBD1. The CDR3 spans 21 residues. Germline values: CDR1 ENHRY, CDR2 SYGVKD. V shed 2 bases, J shed 1 base, and the junction held 19 bases outside the gene matches.

This chain joins TRBV28 and TRBJ2-1; D gene unclear. Germline CDR1 and CDR2: MDHEN and SYDVKM. This CDR3 region has 16 residues. V lost 1 base and J 1 base, leaving 11 bases between the germline ends. For the CDR3, the DNA is TGTGCCAGCAGTTTATTGGACGCGAGATCCTACAATGAGCAGTTCTTC. It encodes CASSLLDARSYNEQFF.

The chain is built from TRBV11-2 and TRBJ2-7; 10 bases align to TRBD1. This CDR3 region has 15 residues. The V gene's germline CDR1 is SGHAT and CDR2 FQNNGV. V was clipped by 4 bases and J by 2 bases; unmatched bases: 5. As DNA, the CDR3 is TGTGCCAGCAGCTCAGGACAGGGGGAACCCTACGAGCAGTACTTC. Protein: CASSSGQGEPYEQYF. Combining the CDR3 with reference TRBV11-2 and TRBJ2-7 gives the whole variable domain EAGVAQSPRYKIIEKRQSVAFWCNPISGHATLYWYQQILGQGPKLLIQFQNNGVVDDSQLPKDRFSAERLKGVDSTLKIQPAKLEDSAVYLCASSSGQGEPYEQYFGPGTRLTVT.